This entry lists 19 T cell receptor beta chains sequenced from one sample in a study of blood T cell repertoires in COVID-19. Method: immunoSEQ multiplex PCR; TCRdb's copy keeps in-frame clones and lacks some. The sample holds over 45,000 clones, roughly 89% seen once. The specimen was peripheral blood. The receptors stem from a human donor in a cohort sampled during active COVID-19.

The chain uses TRBV19 and TRBJ1-4; no clear D. Trimming left V 7 bases short and J 3 bases short, with 15 bases between. Germline V gene lookup returns CDR1 LNHDA and CDR2 SQIVND (reference sequence). The CDR3 loop spans 15 amino acids. Here the CDR3 DNA reads TGTGCCAGTATCCCTTCGGGGTTGGCTAATGAAAAACTGTTTTTT. Protein product: CASIPSGLANEKLFF.

The rearrangement joins TRBV5-5 to TRBJ2-1; TRBD1 agrees at 7 bases. This CDR3 spans 17 amino acids. Germline V lookup: CDR1 SGHKS, CDR2 YYEKEE (reference sequence). The V gene end was trimmed by 4 bases and the J gene end by 2 bases; junction bases not matched to a gene: 12. For the CDR3, the DNA is TGTGCCAGCAGCCCAGATGACAGGGTTTCGGCCTACAATGAGCAGTTCTTC. Protein sequence: CASSPDDRVSAYNEQFF.

This clone was seen just once. The chain has TRBV12-3 or TRBV12-4 and TRBJ1-1; D is perhaps TRBD1 (6 bases). CDR3 length: 13 residues. With 7 bases removed from V and 5 bases from J, the gap between germline ends came to 14 bases. In DNA, the CDR3 is TGTGCCAGCACCGCAGGGGTTGGGACTGAAGCTTTCTTT. Its translation: CASTAGVGTEAFF.

This clone was detected only once. The chain employs TRBV5-1 and TRBJ1-2; the match to TRBD1 covers 7 bases. V shed 6 bases, J shed 0 bases, and the junction held 8 bases outside the gene matches. Germline loops: CDR1 SGHRS, CDR2 YFSETQ. CDR3 length: 15 residues. This CDR3 reads CASTYQGGSNYGYTF. As DNA, the CDR3 is TGCGCCAGCACCTACCAGGGGGGATCTAACTATGGCTACACCTTC.

This clone was counted once. The V call is TRBV3-1 (or the pseudogene TRBV3-2), the J call TRBJ2-1, with D maybe TRBD1 (5 bases). Germline V gives CDR1 LGHDT, CDR2 YNNKEL (reference sequence). The ends were cut back, 8 bases at V and 8 bases at J, with 22 bases in the middle. CDR3 length: 15 residues. The CDR3, as DNA: TGTGCCAGCCATGGGTGCGAGGTGACAGAAGATGAGCAGTTCTTC. Translating gives CASHGCEVTEDEQFF.

The genes are TRBV7-2 and TRBJ1-2; the D gene is possibly TRBD1 (6 bases). Germline CDR1 is SGHTA and CDR2 is FQGNSA. V was clipped by 1 base and J by 3 bases, with 15 bases between them. The CDR3 consists of 16 residues. For the CDR3, the DNA is TGTGCCAGCAGCTTAGATAGGTGGACAGTTCACTATGGCTACACCTTC. Amino acids: CASSLDRWTVHYGYTF.

The chain recombines TRBV11-2 with TRBJ2-1; D is possibly TRBD1 (6 bases). Trimming took off 0 bases at V and 6 bases at J, with 6 bases between the two ends. Germline CDR1 is SGHAT and CDR2 is FQNNGV. CDR3 size: 13 residues. CDR3 region: CASSLDRGNEQFF. CDR3 nucleotide sequence: TGTGCCAGCAGCTTAGACAGGGGCAATGAGCAGTTCTTC.

This chain uses TRBV9 with TRBJ2-3; TRBD2 agrees at 13 bases. CDR1 is SGDLS and CDR2 is YYNGEE in the germline V gene. The CDR3 consists of 16 residues. Germline trimming cut 3 bases from V and 6 bases from J; bases unmatched to any gene: 7. CDR3 coding DNA: TGTGCCAGCAGCGCCAGACTAGCGGGGGGACAGGATACGCAGTATTTT. This codes for CASSARLAGGQDTQYF.

The chain uses TRBV18 and TRBJ2-2; D is uncertain. V lost 0 bases to trimming and J lost 1 base, with 12 bases between them. Per germline, CDR1 KGHSH and CDR2 LQKENI. CDR3 length: 17 residues. The CDR3 spells CASSPPNSIRNTGELFF. CDR3 DNA sequence: TGTGCCAGCTCACCACCTAACTCAATAAGGAACACCGGGGAGCTGTTTTTT.

This chain joins TRBV6-5 and TRBJ2-1, with TRBD2 identical over 8 bases. CDR3 length: 15 amino acids. V lost 5 bases and J lost 2; bases outside the gene matches: 5. Germline V gene sequence: CDR1 MNHEY, CDR2 SVGAGI. Written as DNA, the CDR3 is TGTGCCAGCAGTACCGGGACTAGTACCTACAATGAGCAGTTCTTC. Translation gives CASSTGTSTYNEQFF.

The chain has TRBV9 and TRBJ2-7; D call uncertain. The V end lost 4 bases, the J end lost 4 bases, and 15 bases lay between the germline ends. This CDR3 is built from 14 residues. Looked up from germline, CDR1 is SGDLS and CDR2 is YYNGEE. The CDR3 protein is CASSPRESPYEQYF. CDR3 sequence (DNA): TGTGCCAGCAGCCCCCGTGAGTCTCCGTACGAGCAGTACTTC.

Note on this clone: One end of the junction does not line up with germline, which may come from a read error. The chain combines TRBV30 with TRBJ1-6; no reliable D call. In germline, CDR1 is GTSNPN, CDR2 SVGIG (reference sequence). CDR3 size: 11 residues. The CDR3 nucleotides are TGTGCCTGCTCTTGCCTGGAGTTAGGTAGATTT. Translation gives CACSCLELGRF.

The genes are TRBV5-6 and TRBJ2-7, with D perhaps matching TRBD1 (5 bases). V dropped 1 base and J dropped 3 bases, with 20 bases sitting between them. Per the germline V gene, CDR1 is SGHDT and CDR2 is YYEEEE. This CDR3 contains 17 residues. The CDR3 loop reads CASSLLTSLGLDYEQYF. The CDR3, as DNA: TGTGCCAGCAGCTTGTTGACCTCCTTGGGGCTAGACTACGAGCAGTACTTC.

This clone was found once. This chain links TRBV7-3 with TRBJ1-2; 7 bases map to TRBD1. The CDR3 is 14 residues long. The trim removed 5 bases at V and 4 bases at J, leaving 7 bases unmatched. CDR1 and CDR2 (germline): SGHTA, FQGTGA. The CDR3 DNA reads TGTGCCAGCAGCCCTGACGCAGGGGGCTATGGCTACACCTTC. Amino acids: CASSPDAGGYGYTF.

This clone was observed a few times. The chain is built from TRBV7-3 and TRBJ2-2, with D tentatively TRBD2 (6 bases). In germline, CDR1 is SGHTA, CDR2 FQGTGA. The CDR3 extends over 15 amino acids. V shed 5 bases and J shed 5 bases, with 15 bases lying between them. The DNA for the CDR3 is TGTGCCAGCAGCGCCCTCGGGAGTGGTACCGGGGAGCTGTTTTTT. This sequence encodes CASSALGSGTGELFF.

This rearrangement joins TRBV5-1 to TRBJ1-5; 8 nucleotides match TRBD1. The junction had 3 bases not matched to a gene; V was cut back by 0 bases and J by 4 bases. The germline V gene has CDR1 SGHRS and CDR2 YFSETQ. The CDR3 has 15 amino acids. The chain's CDR3 is CASSLGTGRNQPQHF. The DNA of the CDR3 is TGCGCCAGCAGCTTGGGGACAGGGAGAAATCAGCCCCAGCATTTT.

The chain links TRBV10-3 to TRBJ2-5; D unresolved. The germline V and J ends were trimmed by 4 bases and 2 bases, with 11 bases remaining between them. The CDR3 is 14 amino acids. Germline CDR1 ENHRY, CDR2 SYGVKD. CDR3 amino acids: CAISVNYPQETQYF. As DNA, the CDR3 is TGTGCCATCAGTGTCAACTATCCACAAGAGACCCAGTACTTC.

The chain has TRBV28 and TRBJ2-7; TRBD1 might be the D (6 bases). Deletions cut 3 bases from V and 2 bases from J, with 11 bases between. Germline V CDR1 and CDR2: MDHEN, SYDVKM. The length of the CDR3 is 14 residues. The DNA for the CDR3 is TGTGCCAGCAGTTTTCCGGGACAAACCTACGAGCAGTACTTC. Translating it yields CASSFPGQTYEQYF. The full variable domain, in which reference TRBV28 and TRBJ2-7 provide the parts outside the CDR3, is DVKVTQSSRYLVKRTGEKVFLECVQDMDHENMFWYRQDPGLGLRLIYFSYDVKMKEKGDIPEGYSVSREKKERFSLILESASTNQTSMYLCASSFPGQTYEQYFGPGTRLTVT.

This clone was seen a handful of times. This chain uses TRBV5-1 with TRBJ2-7, with 9 bases identical to TRBD1. V gave up 0 bases and J gave up 2 bases; unmatched junction bases: 3. The CDR3 length is 15 residues. Germline-derived CDR1 and CDR2 are SGHRS and YFSETQ. The CDR3 sequence is CASSLEGQGPYEQYF. The CDR3 DNA is TGCGCCAGCAGCTTGGAGGGACAGGGTCCCTACGAGCAGTACTTC. The variable domain in full, with the rest retrieved from reference TRBV5-1 and TRBJ2-7, is KAGVTQTPRYLIKTRGQQVTLSCSPISGHRSVSWYQQTPGQGLQFLFEYFSETQRNKGNFPGRFSGRQFSNSRSEMNVSTLELGDSALYLCASSLEGQGPYEQYFGPGTRLTVT.